This entry lists 25 T cell receptor beta chains sequenced from one sample in a study of blood T cells in healthy people across ages. For the second PCR, which ran for about 7 to 11 cycles, a sample-barcoded 5' primer and a J-beta primer mix were used. TCRdb reanalysed the 5' RACE reads using MiXCR and keeps one entry per CDR3 protein. Altogether about 1.8 million distinct CDR3 sequences are present, around 50% being singletons, with the ten largest covering 2.1%. Sequenced sample: blood. The receptors originated from a woman aged 40 to 50 in good health.

Of note for this clonotype: One base away lies a much larger clone, so this may be a sequencing read error. The rearrangement joins TRBV29-1 to TRBJ2-7; tentatively, D is TRBD1 (6 bases). Germline-derived CDR1 and CDR2 are SQVTM and ANQGSEA. Between the trimmed V and J ends, which lost 1 base and 7 bases, there was a span of 20 bases. This CDR3 contains 15 residues. The CDR3 DNA follows: TGCAGCGTTGAAGTCCCAGGGGAGTCCTACAATGAGCAGTACTTC. Translating gives CSVEVPGESYNEQYF.

This clonotype was seen a few times. The chain recombines TRBV5-5 with TRBJ2-1; TRBD2 matches at 8 bases. The CDR3 covers 15 residues. Germline lookup yields CDR1 SGHKS and CDR2 YYEKEE (reference sequence). Unmatched junction bases numbered 6, after V lost 0 bases and J lost 7 bases. The CDR3, as DNA: TGTGCCAGCAGCTTGGCCCCGACTAGCGCTAATGAGCAGTTCTTC. It specifies CASSLAPTSANEQFF.

This clonotype was counted a few times. This sequence joins TRBV28 and TRBJ1-2; D is perhaps TRBD1 (6 bases). Trimming took 7 bases from V and 0 from J, leaving 18 bases between them. Germline V lookup: CDR1 MDHEN, CDR2 SYDVKM. This CDR3 region has 16 residues. This chain's CDR3 is CASKGGQGGPNYGYTF. The CDR3 DNA reads as TGTGCCAGCAAGGGGGGGCAGGGAGGGCCTAACTATGGCTACACCTTC.

This clonotype was seen a few times. The chain uses TRBV4-2 and TRBJ2-7; either TRBD1 or TRBD2 may supply D (6 bases each). The DNA end favors TRBJ2-5, so the J call may be wrong. Looked up from germline, CDR1 is LGHNA and CDR2 is YNFKEQ. This CDR3 comprises 16 residues. This CDR3 reads CASSQDGGPVRKTQYF. The CDR3 nucleotides read TGTGCCAGCAGCCAAGATGGGGGGCCGGTGAGAAAGACCCAGTACTTC.

The J gene is TRBJ2-5, the V gene TRBV5-1; D is unresolved. V dropped 7 bases and J dropped 2 bases, with 15 bases sitting between them. This CDR3 is 14 amino acids long. Germline loops: CDR1 SGHRS, CDR2 YFSETQ. CDR3 in amino acids: CASGVNRVQETQYF. The CDR3 DNA is TGCGCCAGCGGGGTTAACCGGGTGCAAGAGACCCAGTACTTC. Complete variable domain (other parts from reference TRBV5-1 and TRBJ2-5): KAGVTQTPRYLIKTRGQQVTLSCSPISGHRSVSWYQQTPGQGLQFLFEYFSETQRNKGNFPGRFSGRQFSNSRSEMNVSTLELGDSALYLCASGVNRVQETQYFGPGTRLLVL.

V is TRBV20-1 and J is TRBJ1-6, with a tentative D call TRBD1 (6 bases). Germline-derived CDR1 and CDR2 are DFQATT and SNEGSKA (reference sequence). This CDR3 spans 15 amino acids. Trimming removed 0 bases at V and 13 bases at J, with 19 bases between. The CDR3 here is CSARDGGAVNSPLHF. Written as DNA, the CDR3 is TGCAGTGCTAGAGATGGGGGGGCTGTTAACTCTCCCCTCCACTTT.

The table lists this clonotype with a few counts. The V gene is TRBV6-2 or TRBV6-3, the J gene TRBJ2-5; 10 bases are a match to TRBD1. Germline V gene data show CDR1 as MNHEY and CDR2 as SVGEGT. CDR3 size: 17 residues. The V gene end was trimmed by 2 bases and the J gene end by 4 bases; junction bases not matched to a gene: 10. The CDR3 reads CASSYESGQGGLETQYF. CDR3 nucleotides: TGTGCCAGCAGTTACGAGTCTGGACAGGGGGGATTAGAGACCCAGTACTTC.

This clonotype was seen just once. V gene TRBV5-1 combines with J gene TRBJ2-3; 11 bases map to TRBD2. The CDR3 contains 20 residues. Germline V CDR1 and CDR2: SGHRS, YFSETQ. After removal of 4 bases from V and 2 bases from J, the junction contained 18 bases not matched to a gene. The DNA of the CDR3 is TGCGCCAGCAGCGATAGACAGGGGGACCTAGCGGGGGGTCTCACAGATACGCAGTATTTT. It codes for CASSDRQGDLAGGLTDTQYF.

CDR3 in amino acids: CASSSPPLAGTYNEQFF. The CDR3 DNA reads as TGTGCCAGCAGCTCCCCGCCCCTAGCGGGGACCTACAATGAGCAGTTCTTC. The rearrangement links TRBV7-2 to TRBJ2-1; the match to TRBD2 covers 9 bases. V gave up 4 bases and J gave up 2 bases; unmatched junction bases: 9. The CDR3 consists of 17 residues. Per germline, CDR1 SGHTA and CDR2 FQGNSA.

V is TRBV29-1 and J is TRBJ2-4; 14 nucleotides match TRBD2. In germline, CDR1 is SQVTM, CDR2 ANQGSEA. V lost 7 bases to trimming and J lost 0 bases; unmatched junction nucleotides: 8. The CDR3 contains 17 residues. The CDR3, as DNA: TGCAGCGCAGGGACTAGCGGGGGAAGTTTAGCCAAAAACATTCAGTACTTC. As protein: CSAGTSGGSLAKNIQYF.

This clonotype was found a few times. The V gene is TRBV6-1, the J gene TRBJ1-2; unclear D gene. This CDR3 region has 12 residues. V was cut by 7 bases and J by 1 base, with 7 bases left in between. Germline CDR1 reads MNHNS; CDR2 reads SASEGT. This CDR3 is CASMVVNYGYTF. CDR3 in DNA: TGTGCCAGCATGGTAGTTAACTATGGCTACACCTTC.

The CDR3 coding sequence is TGTGCCAGCATAACGATTCGGACCGAGTATAATTCACCCCTCCACTTT. Protein product: CASITIRTEYNSPLHF. This chain joins TRBV28 and TRBJ1-6, with unresolved D. Trimming cost V 7 bases and J 4 bases, with 17 bases left between them. Germline CDR1 and CDR2: MDHEN and SYDVKM. This CDR3 region has 16 residues.

This clonotype has more than one count but fewer than ten. This chain links TRBV6-1 with TRBJ2-1; 8 bases agree with TRBD1. CDR3 length equals 16 residues. The germline gives CDR1 MNHNS, CDR2 SASEGT. The trim removed 4 bases at V and 0 bases at J, leaving 5 bases unmatched. The CDR3 region has the DNA TGTGCCAGCAGTGGACAGGGGTTTAGCTCCTACAATGAGCAGTTCTTC. This encodes CASSGQGFSSYNEQFF.

CDR3 DNA sequence: TGTGCCAGCACCATAGCGGGGTCCACCTACGAGCAGTACTTC. Protein sequence: CASTIAGSTYEQYF. The chain uses TRBV12-3 or TRBV12-4 and TRBJ2-7; the match to TRBD2 covers 8 bases. This CDR3 has 14 amino acids. V shed 7 bases, J shed 2 bases, and the junction held 7 bases outside the gene matches.

This clonotype was found a few times. This chain links TRBV7-2 with TRBJ2-3, with 7 nucleotides matching TRBD1. The CDR3 sequence is 19 residues long. The V gene's germline CDR1 is SGHTA and CDR2 FQGNSA. With V trimmed by 4 bases and J by 5 bases, 21 bases remained unmatched. The CDR3, as DNA: TGTGCCAGCAGCTCCCCACCCGGGACAGTGGTTTTAGTAGGAGATACGCAGTATTTT. Protein: CASSSPPGTVVLVGDTQYF.

V and J are TRBV5-1 and TRBJ2-1; D gene ambiguous. CDR3 length equals 15 residues. V dropped 0 bases and J dropped 9 bases, with 16 bases sitting between them. Germline V gene lookup returns CDR1 SGHRS and CDR2 YFSETQ. The chain's CDR3 is CASSLDVFLGSEQFF. CDR3 DNA sequence: TGCGCCAGCAGCTTGGACGTTTTTCTGGGCAGTGAGCAGTTCTTC. The full variable domain, in which reference TRBV5-1 and TRBJ2-1 provide the parts outside the CDR3, is KAGVTQTPRYLIKTRGQQVTLSCSPISGHRSVSWYQQTPGQGLQFLFEYFSETQRNKGNFPGRFSGRQFSNSRSEMNVSTLELGDSALYLCASSLDVFLGSEQFFGPGTRLTVL.

CDR3 protein: CASPSGGAWDTQYF. DNA of the CDR3: TGTGCCAGCCCGAGCGGGGGGGCTTGGGATACGCAGTATTTT. This chain connects TRBV7-2 to TRBJ2-3; TRBD2 agrees at 10 bases. The CDR3 is 14 residues long. The ends lost 8 bases at V and 6 bases at J; junction bases unmatched: 8. The germline gives CDR1 SGHTA, CDR2 FQGNSA.

V usage is TRBV7-9 and J usage is TRBJ2-3; 8 nucleotides match TRBD1. Germline V lookup: CDR1 SEHNR, CDR2 FQNEAQ (reference sequence). With V trimmed by 5 bases and J by 6 bases, 13 bases remained unmatched. The CDR3 consists of 16 residues. The CDR3: CASSTGQGNSKDTQYF. The CDR3 DNA is TGTGCCAGCAGCACCGGACAGGGAAATAGTAAGGATACGCAGTATTTT.

This clonotype has ten or more counts. This sequence joins TRBV6-5 and TRBJ2-6; no firm D call. The ends were cut back, 2 bases at V and 2 bases at J, with 7 bases in the middle. Germline CDR1 MNHEY, CDR2 SVGAGI. The CDR3 spans 15 residues. In nucleotides, the CDR3 is TGTGCCAGCAGTTACCTTGGGGCTGGGGCCAACGTCCTGACTTTC. This codes for CASSYLGAGANVLTF.

The chain carries TRBV20-1 and TRBJ2-7; possibly TRBD2 for D (5 bases). CDR3 size: 14 residues. Germline assignment: CDR1 DFQATT and CDR2 SNEGSKA (reference sequence). Here the CDR3 DNA reads TGCATTCCCCTCGTGGGCCAGTCGCCGGGAGAGCAGTACTTC. It specifies CIPLVGQSPGEQYF.

In this sample, this clonotype turned up many times. One end of the junction is discordant with germline, which a read error may explain. The chain recombines TRBV7-2 with TRBJ1-5; 7 bases map to TRBD1. The CDR3 is made up of 14 amino acids. Germline CDR1 and CDR2: SGHTA and FQGNSA. This CDR3 reads CASSSDRVNQPQHF. CDR3 bases: TGCGCCAGCAGTTCCGACAGGGTCAATCAGCCCCAGCATTTT.

The chain is built from TRBV28 and TRBJ1-2; D may be TRBD1 (6 bases). CDR1 and CDR2 from the germline V gene are MDHEN and SYDVKM. CDR3 length: 14 amino acids. With 5 bases removed from V and 6 bases from J, the gap between germline ends came to 16 bases. CDR3: CASSEQGPLNGYTF. The CDR3 nucleotides are TGTGCCAGCAGTGAACAGGGCCCACTGAATGGCTACACCTTC.

A note on this clonotype: One end of the junction is discordant with germline, which a read error may explain. This rearrangement joins TRBV6-2 or TRBV6-3 to TRBJ2-3, with TRBD2 as a possible D gene (7 bases). The CDR3 is 20 amino acids. CDR1 and CDR2 from the germline V gene are MNHEY and SVGEGT. This CDR3 reads CASSYPTRTGGRRVTDTQYF. The CDR3 DNA reads as TGTGCCAGCAGTTACCCCACCCGGACGGGGGGCCGAAGGGTCACAGACACGCAGTATTTT.

This chain joins TRBV7-2 and TRBJ2-3; 8 bases fit TRBD1. Germline V gene sequence: CDR1 SGHTA, CDR2 FQGNSA. The CDR3 has 17 amino acids. Trimming cost V 3 bases and J 0 bases; bases outside gene matches: 8. The CDR3 DNA is TGTGCCAGCAGCTTCTTTTTTCAGGGGGCGAGCACAGATACGCAGTATTTT. This translates into CASSFFFQGASTDTQYF.

The table lists this clonotype with a few counts. V and J are TRBV7-2 and TRBJ2-1, with 10 positions matching TRBD2. CDR1 is SGHTA, CDR2 FQGNSA, per germline. The CDR3 has 16 amino acids. V was clipped by 5 bases and J by 13 bases; unmatched bases: 17. The CDR3 reads CASSRTTRLAGSSQFF. In DNA, the CDR3 is TGTGCCAGCAGCCGTACTACACGACTAGCGGGTTCAAGCCAGTTCTTC.